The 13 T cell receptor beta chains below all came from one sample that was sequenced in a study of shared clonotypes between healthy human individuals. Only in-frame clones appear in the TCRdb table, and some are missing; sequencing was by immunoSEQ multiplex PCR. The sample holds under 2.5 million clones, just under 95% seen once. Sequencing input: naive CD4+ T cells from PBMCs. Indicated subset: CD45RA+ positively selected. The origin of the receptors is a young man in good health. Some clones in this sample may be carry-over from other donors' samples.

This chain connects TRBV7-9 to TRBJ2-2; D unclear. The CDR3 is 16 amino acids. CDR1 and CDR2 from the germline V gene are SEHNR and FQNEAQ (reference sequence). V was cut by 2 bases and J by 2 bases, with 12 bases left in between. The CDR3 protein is CASSLLGTDNTGELFF. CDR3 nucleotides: TGTGCCAGCAGCTTACTGGGCACCGATAACACCGGGGAGCTGTTTTTT.

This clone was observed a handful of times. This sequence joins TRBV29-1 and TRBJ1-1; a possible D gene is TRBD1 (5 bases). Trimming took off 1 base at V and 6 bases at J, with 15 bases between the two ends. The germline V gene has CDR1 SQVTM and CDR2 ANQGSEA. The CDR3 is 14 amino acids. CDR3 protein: CSVEVPGNRAEAFF. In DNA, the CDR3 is TGCAGCGTTGAAGTACCAGGGAATAGGGCTGAAGCTTTCTTT. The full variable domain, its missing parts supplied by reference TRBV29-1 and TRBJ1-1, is SAVISQKPSRDICQRGTSLTIQCQVDSQVTMMFWYRQQPGQSLTLIATANQGSEATYESGFVIDKFPISRPNLTFSTLTVSNMSPEDSSIYLCSVEVPGNRAEAFFGQGTRLTVV.

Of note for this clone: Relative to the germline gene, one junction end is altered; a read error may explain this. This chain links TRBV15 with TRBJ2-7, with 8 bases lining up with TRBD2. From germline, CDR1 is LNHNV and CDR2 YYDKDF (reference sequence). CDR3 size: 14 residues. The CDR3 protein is CATSRGTSSHEQYF. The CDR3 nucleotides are TGTGCCACCAGCAGAGGGACTAGCTCCCACGAGCAGTACTTC.

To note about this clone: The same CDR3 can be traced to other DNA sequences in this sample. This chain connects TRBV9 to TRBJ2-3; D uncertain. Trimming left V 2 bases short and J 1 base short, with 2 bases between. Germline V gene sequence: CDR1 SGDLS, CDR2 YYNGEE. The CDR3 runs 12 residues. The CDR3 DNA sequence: TGTGCCAGCAGCGTTCGCACAGATACGCAGTATTTT. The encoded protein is CASSVRTDTQYF.

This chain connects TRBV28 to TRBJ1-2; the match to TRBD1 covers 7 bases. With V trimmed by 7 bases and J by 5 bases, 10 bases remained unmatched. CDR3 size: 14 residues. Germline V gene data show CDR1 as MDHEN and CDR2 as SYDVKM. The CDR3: CASTRGKGRYGYTF. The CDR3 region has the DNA TGTGCCAGCACCAGGGGGAAGGGGAGGTATGGCTACACCTTC.

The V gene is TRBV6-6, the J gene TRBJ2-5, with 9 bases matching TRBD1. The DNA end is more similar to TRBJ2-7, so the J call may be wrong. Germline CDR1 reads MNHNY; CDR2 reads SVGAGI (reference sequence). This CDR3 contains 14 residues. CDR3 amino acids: CASRPGQGQNEQYF. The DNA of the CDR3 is TGTGCCAGCAGACCGGGACAGGGCCAAAACGAGCAGTACTTC.

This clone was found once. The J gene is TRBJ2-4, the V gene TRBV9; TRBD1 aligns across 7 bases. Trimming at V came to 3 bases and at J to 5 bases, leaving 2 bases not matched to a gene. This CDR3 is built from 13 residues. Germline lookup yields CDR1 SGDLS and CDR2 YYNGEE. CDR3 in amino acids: CASSAGTENIQYF. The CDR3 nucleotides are TGTGCCAGCAGCGCCGGGACAGAAAACATTCAGTACTTC.

The CDR3 DNA reads TGTGCCAGCAGCCCTAGGGGGGGGCAGGGTAGTTCTAGCAATCAGCCCCAGCATTTT. The encoded protein is CASSPRGGQGSSSNQPQHF. The chain links TRBV7-8 to TRBJ1-5, with D perhaps matching TRBD1 (6 bases). CDR1 and CDR2 from the germline V gene are SGHVS and FQNEAQ. V was pared by 5 bases and J by 0 bases, with 23 bases between. There are 19 residues in the CDR3.

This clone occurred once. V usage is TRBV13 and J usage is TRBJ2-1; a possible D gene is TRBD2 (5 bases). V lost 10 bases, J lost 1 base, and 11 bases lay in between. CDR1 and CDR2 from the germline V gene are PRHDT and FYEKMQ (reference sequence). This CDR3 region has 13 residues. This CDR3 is CATKAVSYNEQFF. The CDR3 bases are TGTGCCACAAAAGCGGTATCCTACAATGAGCAGTTCTTC.

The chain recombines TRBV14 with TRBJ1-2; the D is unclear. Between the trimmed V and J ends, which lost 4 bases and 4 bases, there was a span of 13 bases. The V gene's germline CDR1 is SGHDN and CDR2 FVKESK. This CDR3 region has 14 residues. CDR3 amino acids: CASSPQRVGYGYTF. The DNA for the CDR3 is TGTGCCAGCAGCCCCCAGAGGGTCGGCTATGGCTACACCTTC.

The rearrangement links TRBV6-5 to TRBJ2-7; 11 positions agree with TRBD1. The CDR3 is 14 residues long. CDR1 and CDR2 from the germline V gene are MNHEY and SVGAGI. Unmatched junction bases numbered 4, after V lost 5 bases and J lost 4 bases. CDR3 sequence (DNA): TGTGCCAGCAGTAAGGACAGGGGGCAGTACGAGCAGTACTTC. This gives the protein CASSKDRGQYEQYF.

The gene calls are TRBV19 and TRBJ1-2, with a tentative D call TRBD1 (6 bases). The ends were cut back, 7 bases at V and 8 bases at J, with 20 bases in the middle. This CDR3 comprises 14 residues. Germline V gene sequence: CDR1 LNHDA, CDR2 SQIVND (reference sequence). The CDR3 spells CASIPRGARVGYTF. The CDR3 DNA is TGTGCCAGTATCCCTAGGGGGGCTCGGGTCGGCTACACCTTC.

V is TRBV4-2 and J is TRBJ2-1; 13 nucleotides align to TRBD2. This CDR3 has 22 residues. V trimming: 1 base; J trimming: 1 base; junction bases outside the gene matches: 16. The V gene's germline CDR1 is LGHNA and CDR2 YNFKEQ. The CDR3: CASSQALLPGLAGSGSYNEQFF. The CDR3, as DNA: TGTGCCAGCAGCCAAGCCCTACTCCCGGGACTAGCGGGGTCCGGATCCTACAATGAGCAGTTCTTC.